This TCR beta chain was retrieved from a study of cytomegalovirus exposure and HLA in healthy donors. As for the study in general: From HLA-typed donors, an early data release held around 80 million unique TCRs. Study-wide points: Immune exposure was documented only through CMV serostatus.

The PCR made use of 60 Vbeta and 13 Jbeta primers. TCRdb keeps only in-frame clones here, not all; method: immunoSEQ multiplex PCR. This sample has 140,000 or so clones; 65% to 75% occur once, and the top ten carry about 4.7%. This clone occurred once. Antigen: not known. In germline, CDR1 is MGHDK, CDR2 SYGVNS. The CDR3 has 17 residues. The V segment lost 1 base and the J segment 4 bases; nucleotides outside the gene matches: 9. Sequenced material: PBMCs. This receptor was taken from a man aged 55 to 69 in good health and CMV-seronegative. The chain links TRBV25-1 to TRBJ1-2; TRBD1 matches 10 bases. The CDR3 nucleotides are TGTGCCAGCAGTGAATTCCACGAGACAGGGGGCATCTATGGCTACACCTTC. Protein product: CASSEFHETGGIYGYTF.